Shown below are 30 T cell receptor beta chains from a single sample sequenced in a study of identical twins. TCRdb passed the 5' RACE reads through MiXCR, listing each CDR3 protein once. The sample holds approximately 600,000 distinct CDR3 sequences; approximately 9.6% are singletons and the top ten take roughly 3.2%. These data are also associated with another study on yellow fever vaccine responses in identical twins.

The specimen sequenced was PBMCs. These receptors originate from a woman between 18 and 29 years old in good health.

There are many counts of this clonotype. This sequence joins TRBV3-1 and TRBJ2-1; 14 nucleotides line up with TRBD2. In germline, CDR1 is LGHDT, CDR2 YNNKEL (reference sequence). This CDR3 has 15 residues. J was trimmed by 9 bases and V by 4 bases; bases with no gene match: 5. CDR3 sequence: CASSLGTSGSTEQFF. CDR3 DNA sequence: TGTGCCAGCAGCCTCGGGACTAGCGGGAGTACTGAGCAGTTCTTC.

This clonotype was counted at least ten times. The chain carries TRBV7-9 and TRBJ2-3; 11 bases line up with TRBD2. Germline values: CDR1 SEHNR, CDR2 FQNEAQ (reference sequence). CDR3 length: 14 residues. V lost 3 bases and J lost 7; bases outside the gene matches: 3. CDR3 protein: CASSLRLAGNTQYF. The CDR3 DNA reads as TGTGCCAGCAGCTTGAGACTAGCGGGGAATACGCAGTATTTT.

The sample holds a few counts of this clonotype. The rearrangement joins TRBV20-1 to TRBJ2-1, with 10 bases that match TRBD2. The CDR3 has 15 amino acids. Germline CDR1 DFQATT, CDR2 SNEGSKA (reference sequence). Unmatched junction bases numbered 8, after V lost 6 bases and J lost 3 bases. CDR3 in DNA: TGCAGTGCCGAGGACCAGCGGGGGGGCTACAATGAGCAGTTCTTC. The encoded protein is CSAEDQRGGYNEQFF.

This clonotype has more than one count but fewer than ten. The V call is TRBV7-9, the J call TRBJ2-3; no clear D gene. The V gene's germline CDR1 is SEHNR and CDR2 FQNEAQ (reference sequence). V shed 2 bases and J shed 4 bases, with 10 bases lying between them. The CDR3 totals 14 residues. This CDR3 reads CASSLSQNSDTQYF. CDR3 sequence (DNA): TGTGCCAGCAGCTTAAGTCAGAACTCAGATACGCAGTATTTT.

This clonotype appeared a few times. Here the CDR3 DNA reads TGTGCCAGCAGCTTAGAACTAGCGGGAGAGGAGACCCAGTACTTC. Translation: CASSLELAGEETQYF. The chain couples TRBV11-2 to TRBJ2-5, with 11 bases identical to TRBD2. Per germline, CDR1 SGHAT and CDR2 FQNNGV. The CDR3 has 15 residues. V gave up 0 bases and J gave up 5 bases; unmatched junction bases: 2.

This clonotype was picked up a small number of times. CDR3 sequence (DNA): TGCGCCAGCAGCCGACCGATTGCACTAGCGGGCTCTCCCACCGGGGAGCTGTTTTTT. Protein: CASSRPIALAGSPTGELFF. The chain uses TRBV4-1 and TRBJ2-2; 9 nucleotides line up with TRBD2. The germline V gene encodes CDR1 MGHRA and CDR2 YSYEKL. J was trimmed by 4 bases and V by 4 bases; bases with no gene match: 16. The CDR3 loop spans 19 amino acids.

The chain couples TRBV20-1 to TRBJ2-5; D unclear. Germline CDR1 is DFQATT and CDR2 is SNEGSKA (reference sequence). With 0 bases removed from V and 6 bases from J, the gap between germline ends came to 8 bases. The CDR3 has 12 amino acids. The chain's CDR3 is CSARDFAKTQYF. The CDR3 nucleotides read TGCAGTGCTAGAGATTTCGCGAAGACCCAGTACTTC.

The chain combines TRBV15 with TRBJ2-3, with D possibly TRBD1 on 5 matching bases. The V gene lost 6 bases and the J gene lost 2 bases, with 15 bases spanning the gap. Looked up from germline, CDR1 is LNHNV and CDR2 is YYDKDF (reference sequence). CDR3 length: 15 residues. This CDR3 reads CATRPGATDTDTQYF. The CDR3 DNA sequence: TGTGCCACCAGGCCTGGGGCGACAGACACAGATACGCAGTATTTT.

CDR3 DNA sequence: TGCAGTGCCCAACAGCGGGACAGGGATCTAGCAGCCCTAGGGGAGCAGTACTTC. It specifies CSAQQRDRDLAALGEQYF. This chain joins TRBV20-1 and TRBJ2-7, with 9 bases aligning to TRBD1. Germline values: CDR1 DFQATT, CDR2 SNEGSKA (reference sequence). After removal of 6 bases from V and 7 bases from J, the junction contained 25 bases not matched to a gene. This CDR3 is built from 18 residues.

The V gene is TRBV3-1, the J gene TRBJ2-3; TRBD2 matches at 12 bases. J was trimmed by 2 bases and V by 0 bases; bases with no gene match: 6. Germline V gene data show CDR1 as LGHDT and CDR2 as YNNKEL (reference sequence). CDR3 length equals 18 residues. Written as DNA, the CDR3 is TGTGCCAGCAGCCAAGATCGGCTAGCGGGAGGGTACACAGATACGCAGTATTTT. Translated: CASSQDRLAGGYTDTQYF.

This clonotype was seen only a few times. The CDR3 loop is CASSQGERNEQFF. The CDR3 bases are TGTGCCAGCAGCCAGGGGGAGAGAAATGAGCAGTTCTTC. This chain joins TRBV14 and TRBJ2-1; possibly TRBD1 or TRBD2 for D (5 bases each). V lost 3 bases and J 7 bases, leaving 10 bases between the germline ends. CDR1 SGHDN and CDR2 FVKESK come from the germline V gene. The length of the CDR3 is 13 residues.

V is TRBV7-2 and J is TRBJ2-5; D is possibly TRBD1 (6 bases). The CDR3 length is 15 residues. The V end lost 6 bases, the J end lost 5 bases, and 19 bases lay between the germline ends. Germline CDR1 reads SGHTA; CDR2 reads FQGNSA. CDR3 protein: CASRRTRGLGETQYF. In nucleotides, the CDR3 is TGTGCCAGCAGGAGGACCAGGGGCTTAGGGGAGACCCAGTACTTC.

The sample holds many counts of this clonotype. V and J are TRBV2 and TRBJ2-2; 13 nucleotides match TRBD2. V trimming: 10 bases; J trimming: 0 bases; junction bases outside the gene matches: 14. The CDR3 covers 19 residues. Germline V gene lookup returns CDR1 SNHLY and CDR2 FYNNEI. Here the CDR3 reads CATRALLAGGLANTGELFF. The CDR3 DNA sequence: TGTGCCACCCGAGCTTTACTAGCGGGGGGGCTCGCGAACACCGGGGAGCTGTTTTTT.

The rearrangement uses TRBV27 and TRBJ2-7; D gene uncertain. The germline V gene has CDR1 MNHEY and CDR2 SMNVEV (reference sequence). The CDR3 runs to 15 residues. V lost 8 bases and J lost 0, with 17 bases in between. This chain's CDR3 is CASGDLGVSSYEQYF. CDR3 nucleotide sequence: TGTGCCAGCGGGGATTTAGGCGTATCCTCCTACGAGCAGTACTTC.

This clonotype has a handful of counts. The rearrangement uses TRBV5-6 and TRBJ2-3, with D uncertain. The CDR3 is made up of 15 amino acids. Germline values: CDR1 SGHDT, CDR2 YYEEEE. Trimming cost V 0 bases and J 1 base, with 9 bases left between them. The CDR3 DNA reads TGTGCCAGCAGCTTGGGGTCGCGAGGCACAGATACGCAGTATTTT. It encodes CASSLGSRGTDTQYF.

This clonotype has a handful of counts. The chain employs TRBV19 and TRBJ1-5; D perhaps matches TRBD1 (5 bases). Trimming removed 6 bases at V and 1 base at J, with 13 bases between. CDR1 and CDR2 from the germline V gene are LNHDA and SQIVND (reference sequence). This CDR3 has 15 residues. CDR3 nucleotide sequence: TGTGCCAGTAGGAAAGGGGAATGGAGCAATCAGCCCCAGCATTTT. It translates to CASRKGEWSNQPQHF. The complete variable domain, with remaining parts taken from reference TRBV19 and TRBJ1-5, reads DGGITQSPKYLFRKEGQNVTLSCEQNLNHDAMYWYRQDPGQGLRLIYYSQIVNDFQKGDIAEGYSVSREKKESFPLTVTSAQKNPTAFYLCASRKGEWSNQPQHFGDGTRLSIL.

The table lists this clonotype with a few counts. This rearrangement joins TRBV4-2 to TRBJ2-2, with D possibly matching TRBD1 (6 bases). Germline loops: CDR1 LGHNA, CDR2 YNFKEQ. The CDR3 contains 16 residues. Deletions cut 0 bases from V and 7 bases from J, with 15 bases between. CDR3 coding DNA: TGTGCCAGCAGCCAAGAAACAGGGATCCCGGGCGGGGAGCTGTTTTTT. Its translation: CASSQETGIPGGELFF.

The chain uses TRBV11-3 and TRBJ2-2; weak D call: TRBD1 (5 bases). Looked up from germline, CDR1 is SGHNT and CDR2 is YENEEA. V lost 3 bases and J 0 bases, leaving 8 bases between the germline ends. CDR3 length equals 15 residues. For the CDR3, the DNA is TGTGCCAGCAGCTTGACAGTGGCGAACACCGGGGAGCTGTTTTTT. This codes for CASSLTVANTGELFF.

This chain links TRBV20-1 with TRBJ2-1, with 7 bases fitting TRBD1. Germline V lookup: CDR1 DFQATT, CDR2 SNEGSKA (reference sequence). This CDR3 region has 13 residues. V shed 5 bases, J shed 8 bases, and the junction held 9 bases outside the gene matches. The CDR3 DNA is TGCAGTGCTTTAACAGGGGTGGGGGATGAGCAGTTCTTC. Protein: CSALTGVGDEQFF.

The chain combines TRBV3-1 with TRBJ2-6; a possible D gene is TRBD2 (5 bases). Germline lookup yields CDR1 LGHDT and CDR2 YNNKEL (reference sequence). Trimming shortened V by 5 bases and J by 0 bases, and 11 bases separated the two germline ends. The CDR3 covers 16 residues. CDR3 residues: CASSTVRDSGANVLTF. In nucleotides, the CDR3 is TGTGCCAGCAGCACAGTCCGGGACTCTGGGGCCAACGTCCTGACTTTC.

This clonotype showed up just a few times. CDR3 nucleotides: TGTGCCAGTAGTATAAAGACAGGGTCGCAGCGGCCCGAGTTCTTC. Its protein product is CASSIKTGSQRPEFF. The gene calls are TRBV19 and TRBJ2-1; 7 nucleotides line up with TRBD1. Germline CDR1 reads LNHDA; CDR2 reads SQIVND (reference sequence). Trimming removed 2 bases from V and 14 bases from J; junction bases left unmatched: 15. This CDR3 has 15 amino acids.

The chain is built from TRBV7-8 and TRBJ2-5; 9 nucleotides line up with TRBD2. The germline V gene has CDR1 SGHVS and CDR2 FQNEAQ. The CDR3 covers 13 residues. The trim removed 6 bases at V and 3 bases at J, leaving 2 bases unmatched. CDR3 protein: CASRRLAEETQYF. The DNA for the CDR3 is TGTGCCAGCAGGCGACTAGCGGAAGAGACCCAGTACTTC.

The chain joins TRBV12-3 or TRBV12-4 to TRBJ1-5; D unresolved. V lost 0 bases, J lost 6 bases, and 9 bases lay in between. The CDR3 spans 14 residues. The CDR3: CASSLAGQSQPQHF. The CDR3 DNA sequence: TGTGCCAGCAGTTTAGCCGGGCAGAGTCAGCCCCAGCATTTT.

The CDR3 nucleotides read TGTGCCAGCAGCCAAGAAGGAATTTTGGCGCGGTACTTC. Translation: CASSQEGILARYF. The gene calls are TRBV14 and TRBJ2-7; no reliable D call. V was pared by 0 bases and J by 12 bases, with 15 bases between. In germline, CDR1 is SGHDN, CDR2 FVKESK. The CDR3 is 13 amino acids.

This clonotype was counted a few times. The rearrangement uses TRBV11-2 and TRBJ1-1; 9 bases line up with TRBD1. Germline V gene lookup returns CDR1 SGHAT and CDR2 FQNNGV. CDR3 length: 15 amino acids. J was trimmed by 4 bases and V by 3 bases; bases with no gene match: 6. The CDR3 loop reads CASSFAGTGITEAFF. As DNA, the CDR3 is TGTGCCAGCAGCTTTGCCGGGACAGGGATCACTGAAGCTTTCTTT.

The chain couples TRBV2 to TRBJ2-1; D call uncertain. The V end was cut by 3 bases, the J end by 9 bases, with 3 bases between. CDR3 size: 10 residues. The germline V gene has CDR1 SNHLY and CDR2 FYNNEI. CDR3 DNA: TGTGCCAGCAGTGAGTTTGAGCAGTTCTTC. Residues: CASSEFEQFF.

In the case of this clonotype: Being one base from a much bigger clone, this may be a read error. The chain links TRBV5-6 to TRBJ2-1; D unclear. The CDR3 loop spans 17 amino acids. Germline-derived CDR1 and CDR2 are SGHDT and YYEEEE. The ends were cut back, 4 bases at V and 8 bases at J, with 25 bases in the middle. The CDR3 DNA sequence: TGTGCCAGCAGCCTACAGTGGAACGCCTTACCTACGGATGAGCAGTTCTTC. Protein product: CASSLQWNALPTDEQFF.

This clonotype was seen at least ten times. The V call is TRBV5-1, the J call TRBJ2-4, with D possibly being TRBD1 or TRBD2 (6 bases each). The V end lost 4 bases, the J end lost 10 bases, and 12 bases lay between the germline ends. This CDR3 spans 12 amino acids. Per germline, CDR1 SGHRS and CDR2 YFSETQ. The CDR3 region is CASSPEGGIQYF. The CDR3 DNA follows: TGCGCCAGCAGCCCTGAGGGGGGAATTCAGTACTTC.

This chain joins TRBV9 and TRBJ2-1, with D hard to call. The germline V gene encodes CDR1 SGDLS and CDR2 YYNGEE. The ends were cut back, 4 bases at V and 0 bases at J, with 11 bases in the middle. CDR3 size: 15 residues. Here the CDR3 DNA reads TGTGCCAGCAGCTCGACCCCCCTCTCCTACAATGAGCAGTTCTTC. Its protein is CASSSTPLSYNEQFF.

The chain employs TRBV18 and TRBJ1-4, with 8 positions matching TRBD1. CDR1 KGHSH and CDR2 LQKENI come from the germline V gene. The CDR3 contains 16 residues. V lost 2 bases and J lost 7; bases outside the gene matches: 9. Here the CDR3 reads CASSPASGTGGEKLFF. The CDR3 DNA reads as TGTGCCAGCTCACCAGCCTCCGGGACAGGAGGTGAAAAACTGTTTTTT.